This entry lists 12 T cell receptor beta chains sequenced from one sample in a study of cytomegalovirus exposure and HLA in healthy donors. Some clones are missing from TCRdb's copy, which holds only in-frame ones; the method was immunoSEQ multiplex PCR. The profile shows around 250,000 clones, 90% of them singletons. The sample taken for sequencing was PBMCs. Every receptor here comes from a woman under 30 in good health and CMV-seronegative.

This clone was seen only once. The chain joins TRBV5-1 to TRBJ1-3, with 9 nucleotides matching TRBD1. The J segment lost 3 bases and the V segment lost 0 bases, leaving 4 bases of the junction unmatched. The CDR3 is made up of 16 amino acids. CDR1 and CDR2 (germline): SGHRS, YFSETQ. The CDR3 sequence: CASSLGGQGNGNTIYF. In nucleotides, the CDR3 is TGCGCCAGCAGCTTGGGGGGACAGGGTAATGGAAACACCATATATTTT.

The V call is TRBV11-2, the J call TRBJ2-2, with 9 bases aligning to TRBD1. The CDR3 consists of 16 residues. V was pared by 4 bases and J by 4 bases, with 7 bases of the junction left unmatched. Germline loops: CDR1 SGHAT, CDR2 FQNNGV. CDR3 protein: CASSSLQGAITGELFF. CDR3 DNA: TGTGCCAGCAGCTCACTACAGGGGGCAATCACCGGGGAGCTGTTTTTT.

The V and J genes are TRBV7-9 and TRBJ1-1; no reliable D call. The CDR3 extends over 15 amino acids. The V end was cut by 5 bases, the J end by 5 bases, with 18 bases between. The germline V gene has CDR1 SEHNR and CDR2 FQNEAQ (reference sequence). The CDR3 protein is CASSLSGMGRTEAFF. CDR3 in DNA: TGTGCCAGCAGCCTCTCTGGGATGGGGAGGACTGAAGCTTTCTTT. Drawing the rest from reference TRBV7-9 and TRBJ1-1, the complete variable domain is DTGVSQNPRHKITKRGQNVTFRCDPISEHNRLYWYRQTLGQGPEFLTYFQNEAQLEKSRLLSDRFSAERPKGSFSTLEIQRTEQGDSAMYLCASSLSGMGRTEAFFGQGTRLTVV.

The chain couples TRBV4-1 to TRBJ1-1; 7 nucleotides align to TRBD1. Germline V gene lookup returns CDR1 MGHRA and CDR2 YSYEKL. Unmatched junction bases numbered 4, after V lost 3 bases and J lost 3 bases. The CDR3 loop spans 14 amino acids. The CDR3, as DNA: TGCGCCAGCAGCCAGGACGACAGGGACACTGAAGCTTTCTTT. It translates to CASSQDDRDTEAFF.

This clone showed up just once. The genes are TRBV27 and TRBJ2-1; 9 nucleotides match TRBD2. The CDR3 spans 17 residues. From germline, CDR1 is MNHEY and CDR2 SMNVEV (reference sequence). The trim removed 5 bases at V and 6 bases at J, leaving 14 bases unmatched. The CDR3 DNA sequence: TGTGCCAGCAGTCCTCTTGGGGCGACTAGCGGTCCCAATGAGCAGTTCTTC. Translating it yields CASSPLGATSGPNEQFF.

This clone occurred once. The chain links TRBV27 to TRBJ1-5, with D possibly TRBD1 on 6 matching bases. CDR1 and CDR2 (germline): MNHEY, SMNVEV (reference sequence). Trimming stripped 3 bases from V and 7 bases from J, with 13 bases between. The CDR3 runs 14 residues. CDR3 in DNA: TGTGCCAGCAGTTTGATTGGGGGCTGGCAGCCCCAGCATTTT. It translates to CASSLIGGWQPQHF.

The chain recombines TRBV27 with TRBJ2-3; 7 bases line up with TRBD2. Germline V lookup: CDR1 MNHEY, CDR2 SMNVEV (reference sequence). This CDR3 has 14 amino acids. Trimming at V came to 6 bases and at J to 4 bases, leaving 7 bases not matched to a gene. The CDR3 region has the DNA TGTGCCAGCAGGTACTCTAGCGGTTCAGATACGCAGTATTTT. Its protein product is CASRYSSGSDTQYF.

CDR3 protein: CASSPLGASGGRSTDTQYF. The CDR3, as DNA: TGTGCCAGCTCACCATTAGGGGCTAGCGGGGGCCGTAGCACAGATACGCAGTATTTT. The chain links TRBV18 to TRBJ2-3, with 10 bases matching TRBD2. This CDR3 spans 19 amino acids. Per germline, CDR1 KGHSH and CDR2 LQKENI. The V and J ends lost 2 bases and 0 bases, in that order; junction bases with no gene match: 11.

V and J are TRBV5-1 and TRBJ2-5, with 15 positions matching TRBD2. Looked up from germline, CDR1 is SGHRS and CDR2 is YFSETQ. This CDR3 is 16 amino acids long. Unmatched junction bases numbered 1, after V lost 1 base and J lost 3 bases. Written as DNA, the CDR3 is TGCGCCAGCAGCTTGAGGACTAGCGGGGGGGAAGAGACCCAGTACTTC. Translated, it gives CASSLRTSGGEETQYF. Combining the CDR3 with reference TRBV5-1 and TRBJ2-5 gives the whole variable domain KAGVTQTPRYLIKTRGQQVTLSCSPISGHRSVSWYQQTPGQGLQFLFEYFSETQRNKGNFPGRFSGRQFSNSRSEMNVSTLELGDSALYLCASSLRTSGGEETQYFGPGTRLLVL.

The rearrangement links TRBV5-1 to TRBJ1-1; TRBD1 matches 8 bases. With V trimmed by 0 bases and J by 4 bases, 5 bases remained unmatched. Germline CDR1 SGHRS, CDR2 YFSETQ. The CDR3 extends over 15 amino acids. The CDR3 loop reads CASSLDPTGVTEAFF. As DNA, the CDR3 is TGCGCCAGCAGCTTGGACCCGACAGGGGTCACTGAAGCTTTCTTT.

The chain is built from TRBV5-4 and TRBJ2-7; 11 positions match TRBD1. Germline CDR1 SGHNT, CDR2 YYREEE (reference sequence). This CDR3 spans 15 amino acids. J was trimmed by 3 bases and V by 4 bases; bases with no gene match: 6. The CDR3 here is CASSHGQGAGYEQYF. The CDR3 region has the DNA TGTGCCAGCAGCCACGGACAGGGGGCGGGCTACGAGCAGTACTTC.

The CDR3 here is CASSLDRGPNTGELFF. DNA for the CDR3: TGTGCCAGCAGCCTCGACAGGGGGCCGAACACCGGGGAGCTGTTTTTT. The chain employs TRBV5-6 and TRBJ2-2; TRBD1 matches 10 bases. Germline-derived CDR1 and CDR2 are SGHDT and YYEEEE. V shed 4 bases and J 0 bases; nucleotides not matched to a gene: 3. The CDR3 length is 16 residues.